A selection of T cell receptor beta chains follows, all from one sample in a study of T cells in Graves' hyperthyroidism and ophthalmopathy. A single record per CDR3 protein comes from TCRdb applying MiXCR to the multiplex PCR reads. The repertoire holds more than 300,000 distinct CDR3 sequences, 17% seen once, with 34% in the top ten. The source material was blood. The receptors were sampled from a woman aged 25 to 39 with Graves' hyperthyroidism that later progressed to Graves' ophthalmopathy. Each CDR3 is given with its conserved first and last residue. A D gene is named only where the DNA matches it firmly. Only some rows state a clone size, as once, few, many or a class for expanded clones.

J gene,clone size,D gene,V gene,CDR3 DNA,CDR3 protein
TRBJ2-1,many,TRBD2,TRBV20-1,TGCAGTGCTGAAGATAAAGGGACTAGCCCTTTTGTAGTCTACAATGAGCAGTTCTTC,CSAEDKGTSPFVVYNEQFF
TRBJ2-3,few,TRBD2,TRBV27,TGTGCCAGCAGGTCCCTAGCGGGATCTTCGGATACGCAGTATTTT,CASRSLAGSSDTQYF
TRBJ1-5,few,TRBD1,TRBV7-8,TGTGCCAGCAGCATAAGGACAGGGAACGCTGAGCCCCAGCATTTT,CASSIRTGNAEPQHF
TRBJ2-3,many,NA,TRBV11-2,TGTGCCAGCAGCTTCAGCGGTGGAAGCACAGATACGCAGTATTTT,CASSFSGGSTDTQYF
TRBJ2-6,many,TRBD1,TRBV28,TGTGCCAGCAGTTTCGGGACAGGATTTACTTCTGGGGCCAACGTCCTGACTTTC,CASSFGTGFTSGANVLTF
TRBJ2-2,NA,NA,TRBV7-9,TGTGCCAGCAGCTTAGTTTTACGTTCGACCGGGGAGCTGTTTTTT,CASSLVLRSTGELFF
TRBJ2-7,many,NA,TRBV19,TGTGCCAGTCGGGAGGGACAGACCTACGAGCAGTACTTC,CASREGQTYEQYF
TRBJ2-7,many,NA,TRBV5-1,TGTGCCAGCAGCTTAGGGCAGGGTGCCTACGAGCAGTACTTC,CASSLGQGAYEQYF
TRBJ2-2,NA,NA,TRBV19,TGTGCCAGTAACAACCAGGGTTACAGAGAGAACACCGGGGAGCTGTTTTTT,CASNNQGYRENTGELFF
TRBJ2-2,NA,TRBD2,TRBV20-1,TGCAGTGCTATACAGACTAGCGCGTCCGGGGAGCTGTTTTTT,CSAIQTSASGELFF